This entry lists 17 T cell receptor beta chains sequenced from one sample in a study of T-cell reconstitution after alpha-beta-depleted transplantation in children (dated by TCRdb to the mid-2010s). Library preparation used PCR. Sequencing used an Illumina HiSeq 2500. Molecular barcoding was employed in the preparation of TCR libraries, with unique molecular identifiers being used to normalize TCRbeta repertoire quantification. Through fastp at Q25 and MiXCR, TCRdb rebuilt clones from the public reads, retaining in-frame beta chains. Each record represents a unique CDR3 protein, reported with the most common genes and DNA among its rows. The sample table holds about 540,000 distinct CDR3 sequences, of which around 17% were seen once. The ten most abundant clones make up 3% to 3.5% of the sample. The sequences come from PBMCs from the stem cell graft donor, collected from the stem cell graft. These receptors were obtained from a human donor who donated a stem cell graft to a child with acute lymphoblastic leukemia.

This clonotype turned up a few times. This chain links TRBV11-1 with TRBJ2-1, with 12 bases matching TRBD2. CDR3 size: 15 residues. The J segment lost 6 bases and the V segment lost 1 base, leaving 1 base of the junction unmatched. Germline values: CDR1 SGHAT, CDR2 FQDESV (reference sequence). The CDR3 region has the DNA TGTGCCAGCAGCTTAGTGACTAGCGGGGGCAATGAGCAGTTCTTC. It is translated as CASSLVTSGGNEQFF.

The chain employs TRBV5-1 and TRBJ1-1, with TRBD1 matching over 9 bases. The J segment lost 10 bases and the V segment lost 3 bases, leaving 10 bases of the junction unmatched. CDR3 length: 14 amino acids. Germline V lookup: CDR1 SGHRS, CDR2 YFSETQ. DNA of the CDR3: TGCGCCAGCAGCTCTGGGACAGGGCCCCTTGCAGCTTTCTTT. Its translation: CASSSGTGPLAAFF. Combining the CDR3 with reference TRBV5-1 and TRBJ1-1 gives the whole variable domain KAGVTQTPRYLIKTRGQQVTLSCSPISGHRSVSWYQQTPGQGLQFLFEYFSETQRNKGNFPGRFSGRQFSNSRSEMNVSTLELGDSALYLCASSSGTGPLAAFFGQGTRLTVV.

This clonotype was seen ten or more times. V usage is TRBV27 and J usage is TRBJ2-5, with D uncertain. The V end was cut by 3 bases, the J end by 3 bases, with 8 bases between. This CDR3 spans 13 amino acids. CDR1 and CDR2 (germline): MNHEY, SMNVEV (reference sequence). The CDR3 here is CASSFGGEETQYF. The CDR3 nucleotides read TGTGCCAGCAGTTTTGGTGGTGAAGAGACCCAGTACTTC.

The CDR3 is CASSGGGGGGYGYTF. CDR3 coding DNA: TGTGCCAGCAGTGGTGGAGGGGGGGGCGGCTATGGCTACACCTTC. The chain links TRBV2 to TRBJ1-2, with D perhaps TRBD1 (6 bases). V was pared by 4 bases and J by 4 bases, with 16 bases between. The CDR3 is 15 amino acids. The V gene's germline CDR1 is SNHLY and CDR2 FYNNEI.

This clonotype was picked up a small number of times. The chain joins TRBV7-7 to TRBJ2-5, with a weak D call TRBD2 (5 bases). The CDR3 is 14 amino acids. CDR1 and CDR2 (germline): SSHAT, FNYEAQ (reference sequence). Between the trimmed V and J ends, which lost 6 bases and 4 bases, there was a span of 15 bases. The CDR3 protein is CASSPNLGGETQYF. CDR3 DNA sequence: TGTGCCAGCAGTCCAAATCTCGGAGGAGAGACCCAGTACTTC. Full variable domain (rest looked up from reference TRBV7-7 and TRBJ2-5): GAGVSQSPRYKVTKRGQDVTLRCDPISSHATLYWYQQALGQGPEFLTYFNYEAQPDKSGLPSDRFSAERPEGSISTLTIQRTEQRDSAMYRCASSPNLGGETQYFGPGTRLLVL.

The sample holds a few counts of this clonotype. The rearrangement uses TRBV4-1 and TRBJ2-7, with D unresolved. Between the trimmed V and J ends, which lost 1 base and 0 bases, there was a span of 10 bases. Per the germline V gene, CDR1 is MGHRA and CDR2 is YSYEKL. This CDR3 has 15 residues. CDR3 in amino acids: CASSQGAAISYEQYF. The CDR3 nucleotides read TGCGCCAGCAGCCAAGGGGCAGCCATCTCCTACGAGCAGTACTTC.

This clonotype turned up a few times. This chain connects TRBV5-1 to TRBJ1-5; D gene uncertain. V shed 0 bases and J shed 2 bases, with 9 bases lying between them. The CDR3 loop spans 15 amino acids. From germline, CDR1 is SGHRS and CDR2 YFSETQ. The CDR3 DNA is TGCGCCAGCAGCTTGGGGCCAGTGGGCAATCAGCCCCAGCATTTT. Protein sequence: CASSLGPVGNQPQHF.

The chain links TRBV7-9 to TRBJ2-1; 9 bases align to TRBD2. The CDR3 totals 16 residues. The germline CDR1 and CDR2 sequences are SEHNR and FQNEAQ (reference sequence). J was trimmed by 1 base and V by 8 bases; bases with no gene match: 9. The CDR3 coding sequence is TGTGCCAGCTGGGAGGCTAGCGGGACATCCTACAATGAGCAGTTCTTC. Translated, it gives CASWEASGTSYNEQFF.

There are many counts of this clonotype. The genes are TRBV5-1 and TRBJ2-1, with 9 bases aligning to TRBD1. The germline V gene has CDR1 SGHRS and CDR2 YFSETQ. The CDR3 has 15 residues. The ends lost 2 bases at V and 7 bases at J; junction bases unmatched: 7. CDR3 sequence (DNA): TGCGCCAGCAGCTTTGAACAGGGGGCACGGAATGAGCAGTTCTTC. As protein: CASSFEQGARNEQFF.

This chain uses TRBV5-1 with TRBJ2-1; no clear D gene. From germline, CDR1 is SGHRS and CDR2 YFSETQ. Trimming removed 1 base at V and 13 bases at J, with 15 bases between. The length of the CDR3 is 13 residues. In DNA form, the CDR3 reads TGCGCCAGCAGCTTGACAGTTTCGGTGACTCAGTTCTTC. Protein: CASSLTVSVTQFF.

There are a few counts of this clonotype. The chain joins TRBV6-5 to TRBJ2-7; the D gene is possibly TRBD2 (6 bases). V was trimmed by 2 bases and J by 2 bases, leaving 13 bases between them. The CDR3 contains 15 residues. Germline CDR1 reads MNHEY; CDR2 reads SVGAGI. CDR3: CASSYGGLSTYEQYF. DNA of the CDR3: TGTGCCAGCAGTTACGGAGGGCTGTCAACCTACGAGCAGTACTTC.

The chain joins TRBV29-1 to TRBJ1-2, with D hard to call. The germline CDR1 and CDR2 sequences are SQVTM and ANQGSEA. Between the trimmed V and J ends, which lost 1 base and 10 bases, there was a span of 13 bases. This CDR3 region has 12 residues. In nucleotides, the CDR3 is TGCAGCGTTGAAGCGACTTTTGAGGACTACACCTTC. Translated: CSVEATFEDYTF.

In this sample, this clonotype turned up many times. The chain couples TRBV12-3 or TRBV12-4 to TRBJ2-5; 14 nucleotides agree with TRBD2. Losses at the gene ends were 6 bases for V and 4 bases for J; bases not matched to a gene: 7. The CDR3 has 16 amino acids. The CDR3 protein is CASSRGLAGGSETQYF. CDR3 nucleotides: TGTGCCAGCAGCCGAGGACTAGCGGGAGGTTCAGAGACCCAGTACTTC.

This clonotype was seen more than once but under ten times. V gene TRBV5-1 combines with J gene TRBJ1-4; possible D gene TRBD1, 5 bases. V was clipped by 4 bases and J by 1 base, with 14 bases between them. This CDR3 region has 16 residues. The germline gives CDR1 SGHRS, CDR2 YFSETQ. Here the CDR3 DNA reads TGCGCCAGCAGCCAGGGAGTGGACCTAACTAATGAAAAACTGTTTTTT. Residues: CASSQGVDLTNEKLFF.

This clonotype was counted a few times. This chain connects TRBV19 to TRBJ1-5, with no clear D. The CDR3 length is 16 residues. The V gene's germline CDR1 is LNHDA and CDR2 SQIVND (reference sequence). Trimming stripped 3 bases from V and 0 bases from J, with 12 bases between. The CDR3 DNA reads TGTGCCAGTAGTATTGGCGAAGGCTTTAGCAATCAGCCCCAGCATTTT. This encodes CASSIGEGFSNQPQHF.

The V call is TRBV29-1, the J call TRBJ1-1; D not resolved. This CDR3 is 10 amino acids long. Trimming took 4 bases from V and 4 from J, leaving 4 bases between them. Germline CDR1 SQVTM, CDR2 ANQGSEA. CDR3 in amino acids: CSVAITEAFF. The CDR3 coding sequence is TGCAGCGTTGCGATCACTGAAGCTTTCTTT.

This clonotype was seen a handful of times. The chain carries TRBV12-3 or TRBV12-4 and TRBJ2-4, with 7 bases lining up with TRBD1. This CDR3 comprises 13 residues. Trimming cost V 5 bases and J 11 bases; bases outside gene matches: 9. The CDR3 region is CASSRDRVALQYF. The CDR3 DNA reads TGTGCCAGCAGTAGAGACAGGGTAGCTCTTCAGTACTTC.